These T cell receptor beta chains were read from a single sample in a study of technical replicates of blood from four donors. The table came from immunoSEQ multiplex PCR; TCRdb's copy has only in-frame clones and leaves some out. The sample lists approximately 82,000 clones, 85% to 95% occurring once. The material sequenced was T cells isolated from PBMCs. The receptors originated from a human donor in good health. CDR3s include the opening cysteine and the closing phenylalanine or tryptophan. The D gene is left open where the match is weak.

j_gene: TRBJ2-1; v_gene: TRBV5-4; d_gene: NA; CDR3aa: CASSLGGGEQFF; CDR3nt: TGTGCCAGCAGCTTGGGCGGTGGTGAGCAGTTCTTC
j_gene: TRBJ1-4; v_gene: TRBV11-2; d_gene: NA; CDR3aa: CASSLLTGRATNEKLFF; CDR3nt: TGTGCCAGCAGCTTATTAACAGGCCGTGCAACTAATGAAAAACTGTTTTTT
j_gene: TRBJ2-7; v_gene: TRBV28; d_gene: TRBD2; CDR3aa: CAASGAGGTREQYF; CDR3nt: TGTGCCGCCAGCGGGGCGGGAGGGACGAGGGAGCAGTACTTC
j_gene: TRBJ1-5; v_gene: TRBV7-8; d_gene: NA; CDR3aa: CASQKGVGQPQHF; CDR3nt: TGTGCCAGTCAGAAAGGGGTCGGTCAGCCCCAGCATTTT
j_gene: TRBJ1-2; v_gene: TRBV9; d_gene: TRBD1; CDR3aa: CASSVGRDRGYGYTF; CDR3nt: TGTGCCAGCAGCGTAGGCCGGGACAGGGGCTATGGCTACACCTTC
j_gene: TRBJ2-5; v_gene: TRBV14; d_gene: TRBD2; CDR3aa: CASSQLAGVRETQYF; CDR3nt: TGTGCCAGCAGCCAGCTAGCGGGAGTTCGGGAGACCCAGTACTTC
j_gene: TRBJ2-1; v_gene: TRBV29-1; d_gene: NA; CDR3aa: CSVGLLNEQFF; CDR3nt: TGCAGCGTGGGACTCCTTAATGAGCAGTTCTTC
j_gene: TRBJ1-2; v_gene: TRBV29-1; d_gene: TRBD1; CDR3aa: CSGAGTGTFHFF; CDR3nt: TGCAGCGGTGCCGGGACAGGGACCTTCCACTTCTTC
j_gene: TRBJ1-1; v_gene: TRBV30; d_gene: NA; CDR3aa: CAWSVYLNTEAFF; CDR3nt: TGTGCCTGGAGTGTATATTTGAACACTGAAGCTTTCTTT
j_gene: TRBJ2-7; v_gene: TRBV11-2; d_gene: TRBD2; CDR3aa: CASSFRVTSGGLQMYEQYF; CDR3nt: TGTGCCAGCAGCTTTAGGGTGACTAGCGGGGGCCTGCAGATGTACGAGCAGTACTTC
j_gene: TRBJ1-3; v_gene: TRBV6-5; d_gene: TRBD1; CDR3aa: CASSYSSRQGYTIYF; CDR3nt: TGTGCCAGCAGTTACTCGAGCCGACAGGGTTACACCATATATTTT
j_gene: TRBJ2-7; v_gene: TRBV30; d_gene: NA; CDR3aa: CACSQGGVDNEQYF; CDR3nt: TGTGCCTGCAGCCAAGGTGGAGTTGATAACGAGCAGTACTTC
j_gene: TRBJ1-1; v_gene: TRBV4-1; d_gene: NA; CDR3aa: CASSQEPGLTEAFF; CDR3nt: TGCGCCAGCAGCCAAGAGCCAGGGCTCACTGAAGCTTTCTTT
j_gene: TRBJ2-1; v_gene: TRBV28; d_gene: TRBD1; CDR3aa: CASSLGTGVANEQFF; CDR3nt: TGTGCCAGCAGTTTGGGGACAGGGGTTGCCAATGAGCAGTTCTTC
j_gene: TRBJ2-7; v_gene: TRBV7-2; d_gene: NA; CDR3aa: CASSVGLYSEQYF; CDR3nt: TGTGCCAGCAGCGTAGGGCTATACAGCGAGCAGTACTTC
j_gene: TRBJ2-7; v_gene: TRBV5-4; d_gene: NA; CDR3aa: CASSSFYEQYF; CDR3nt: TGTGCCAGCAGCTCCTTCTACGAGCAGTACTTC
j_gene: TRBJ1-1; v_gene: TRBV6-1; d_gene: NA; CDR3aa: CASRADSYYTEAFF; CDR3nt: TGTGCCAGCAGAGCCGACAGTTATTACACTGAAGCTTTCTTT
j_gene: TRBJ2-1; v_gene: TRBV6-5; d_gene: TRBD2; CDR3aa: CASRTGTSGNVGFF; CDR3nt: TGTGCCAGCAGGACCGGGACTAGCGGGAATGTGGGGTTCTTC
j_gene: TRBJ2-5; v_gene: TRBV28; d_gene: TRBD2; CDR3aa: CASSLRGWLAGEETQYF; CDR3nt: TGTGCCAGCAGTTTAAGGGGTTGGCTAGCGGGGGAAGAGACCCAGTACTTC
j_gene: TRBJ2-7; v_gene: TRBV4-1; d_gene: TRBD1; CDR3aa: CASSTSRTGRYEQYF; CDR3nt: TGCGCCAGCAGCACCAGCCGGACAGGGCGATACGAGCAGTACTTC
j_gene: TRBJ2-3; v_gene: TRBV6-5; d_gene: NA; CDR3aa: CASSYGRGNTQYF; CDR3nt: TGTGCCAGCAGTTACGGTAGAGGGAATACGCAGTATTTT
j_gene: TRBJ1-2; v_gene: TRBV5-4; d_gene: TRBD1; CDR3aa: CASSLAGRGQGYTF; CDR3nt: TGTGCCAGCAGCTTGGCCGGCAGGGGGCAAGGCTACACCTTC
j_gene: TRBJ2-7; v_gene: TRBV7-9; d_gene: TRBD2; CDR3aa: CASSPHGLAGLREQYF; CDR3nt: TGTGCCAGCAGCCCACACGGACTAGCGGGTCTTCGGGAGCAGTACTTC
j_gene: TRBJ2-7; v_gene: TRBV28; d_gene: TRBD2; CDR3aa: CASSPLYGVLSGRGYEQYF; CDR3nt: TGTGCCAGCAGTCCATTATATGGGGTATTAAGCGGGAGGGGCTACGAGCAGTACTTC
j_gene: TRBJ1-1; v_gene: TRBV6-1; d_gene: NA; CDR3aa: CASSDRNRVAAFF; CDR3nt: TGTGCCAGCAGTGACCGGAACAGGGTGGCAGCTTTCTTT
j_gene: TRBJ2-7; v_gene: TRBV4-2; d_gene: NA; CDR3aa: CASSQEIRGSSYEQYF; CDR3nt: TGTGCCAGCAGCCAAGAGATCCGGGGGAGCTCCTACGAGCAGTACTTC
j_gene: TRBJ2-7; v_gene: TRBV4-1; d_gene: TRBD2; CDR3aa: CASSQGLGGYEQYF; CDR3nt: TGCGCCAGCAGCCAAGGTCTGGGGGGGTACGAGCAGTACTTC
j_gene: TRBJ2-1; v_gene: TRBV7-9; d_gene: TRBD2; CDR3aa: CASTRGRGNEQFF; CDR3nt: TGTGCCAGCACCCGAGGGAGGGGCAATGAGCAGTTCTTC
j_gene: TRBJ2-2; v_gene: TRBV6-4; d_gene: TRBD1; CDR3aa: CASSDSARQGEGGELFF; CDR3nt: TGTGCCAGCAGTGACTCAGCTCGACAGGGTGAGGGCGGGGAGCTGTTTTTT